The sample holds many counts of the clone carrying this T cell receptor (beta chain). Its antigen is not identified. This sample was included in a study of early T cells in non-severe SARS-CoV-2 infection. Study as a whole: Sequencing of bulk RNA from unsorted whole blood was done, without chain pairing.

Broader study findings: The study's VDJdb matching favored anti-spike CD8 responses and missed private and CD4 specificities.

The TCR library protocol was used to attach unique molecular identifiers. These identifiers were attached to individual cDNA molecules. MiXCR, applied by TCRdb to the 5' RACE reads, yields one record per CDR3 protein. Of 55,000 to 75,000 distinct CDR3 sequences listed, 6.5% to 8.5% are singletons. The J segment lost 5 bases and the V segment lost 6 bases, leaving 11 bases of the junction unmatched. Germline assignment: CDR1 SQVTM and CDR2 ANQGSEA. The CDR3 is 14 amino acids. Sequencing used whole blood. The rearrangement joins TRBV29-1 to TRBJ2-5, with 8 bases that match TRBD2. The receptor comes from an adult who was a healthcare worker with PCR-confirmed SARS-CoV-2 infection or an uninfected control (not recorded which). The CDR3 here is CSVGSGSGRETQYF. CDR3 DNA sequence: TGCAGCGTCGGCAGCGGGAGCGGTCGGGAGACCCAGTACTTC. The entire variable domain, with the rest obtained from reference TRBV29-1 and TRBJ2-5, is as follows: SAVISQKPSRDICQRGTSLTIQCQVDSQVTMMFWYRQQPGQSLTLIATANQGSEATYESGFVIDKFPISRPNLTFSTLTVSNMSPEDSSIYLCSVGSGSGRETQYFGPGTRLLVL.